The clone carrying this T cell receptor beta chain showed up just a few times. The CDR3 sequence is 13 residues long. From germline, CDR1 is SEHNR and CDR2 FQNEAQ (reference sequence). V lost 6 bases, J lost 3 bases, and 10 bases lay in between. A J-beta primer mix and a sample-barcoded 5' primer were used in a second PCR of roughly 7 to 12 cycles. TCRdb fed the 5' RACE reads into MiXCR, producing one record per CDR3 protein. The table has around 1.5 million distinct CDR3 sequences, about 31% seen once; the top ten hold 11%. The data belong to a study of blood T cells in healthy people across ages. This receptor was taken from a woman in her twenties or thirties in good health. Source material: blood. The chain links TRBV7-9 to TRBJ2-3, with D unresolved. The CDR3 region is CASSARWTDTQYF. In nucleotides, the CDR3 is TGTGCCAGCAGTGCGAGGTGGACAGATACGCAGTATTTT.